Below are 27 T cell receptor beta chains sequenced from a single sample in a study of response to subunit inactivated influenza vaccine. MiXCR was run by TCRdb on the RT-PCR reads, yielding one entry per CDR3 protein. The table includes about 520,000 distinct CDR3 sequences, more than 7% detected once. The sequencing here drew on PBMCs from blood, taken roughly 24 months after vaccination. These TCRs come from a man between 45 and 75 years old who received an inactivated influenza vaccine.

The rearrangement uses TRBV7-2 and TRBJ1-1; possibly TRBD1 for D (6 bases). Germline lookup yields CDR1 SGHTA and CDR2 FQGNSA. The CDR3 is made up of 16 amino acids. V shed 5 bases and J shed 1 base, with 17 bases lying between them. CDR3 sequence (DNA): TGTGCCAGCAGCAGAACCCCCAGGGGAGCGAACACTGAAGCTTTCTTT. It specifies CASSRTPRGANTEAFF. The full variable domain, completed using reference TRBV7-2 and TRBJ1-1, is GAGVSQSPSNKVTEKGKDVELRCDPISGHTALYWYRQSLGQGLEFLIYFQGNSAPDKSGLPSDRFSAERTGGSVSTLTIQRTQQEDSAVYLCASSRTPRGANTEAFFGQGTRLTVV.

This clonotype has at least ten counts. V and J are TRBV7-8 and TRBJ2-1; D is unclear. V lost 8 bases and J lost 5, with 19 bases in between. CDR1 and CDR2 from the germline V gene are SGHVS and FQNEAQ. CDR3 length: 15 residues. The CDR3 DNA follows: TGTGCCAGCTTCGGCAAGGTTACTATAAACAATGAGCAGTTCTTC. It encodes CASFGKVTINNEQFF.

The chain couples TRBV24-1 to TRBJ2-1; TRBD1 aligns across 7 bases. Looked up from germline, CDR1 is KGHDR and CDR2 is SFDVKD. The CDR3 covers 16 residues. J was trimmed by 1 base and V by 4 bases; bases with no gene match: 6. The CDR3 nucleotides are TGTGCCACCAGTGACCAAAGACAGGGATCCTACAATGAGCAGTTCTTC. Amino acid sequence: CATSDQRQGSYNEQFF.

The chain combines TRBV7-8 with TRBJ2-2; D uncertain. The CDR3 is 12 amino acids. V lost 3 bases to trimming and J lost 5 bases, with 4 bases between them. Germline V gene data show CDR1 as SGHVS and CDR2 as FQNEAQ. The CDR3 coding sequence is TGTGCCAGCAGCTTCAGGACCGGGGAGCTGTTTTTT. This sequence encodes CASSFRTGELFF.

This sequence joins TRBV10-3 and TRBJ2-5, with TRBD2 identical over 9 bases. The V and J ends lost 6 bases and 5 bases, in that order; junction bases with no gene match: 7. The germline CDR1 and CDR2 sequences are ENHRY and SYGVKD. This CDR3 spans 14 amino acids. For the CDR3, the DNA is TGTGCCATCAGCCGAGCGGGAGGCCCGGAGACCCAGTACTTC. Residues: CAISRAGGPETQYF.

V gene TRBV25-1 combines with J gene TRBJ1-2, with 7 positions matching TRBD1. Germline trimming cut 2 bases from V and 1 base from J; bases unmatched to any gene: 13. Germline loops: CDR1 MGHDK, CDR2 SYGVNS. The CDR3 length is 18 residues. In DNA form, the CDR3 reads TGTGCCAGCAGTGAAACAGGGGACACTGCACTCCTTAACTATGGCTACACCTTC. Translation: CASSETGDTALLNYGYTF.

This chain uses TRBV4-3 with TRBJ2-1, with D hard to call. The CDR3 has 14 amino acids. CDR1 is LGHNA and CDR2 is YSLEER in the germline V gene. Trimming removed 0 bases at V and 7 bases at J, with 10 bases between. CDR3 DNA: TGCGCCAGCAGCCAAGATGTAAGGCGGAATGAGCAGTTCTTC. It is translated as CASSQDVRRNEQFF.

The genes are TRBV9 and TRBJ2-3, with 12 bases aligning to TRBD2. Germline values: CDR1 SGDLS, CDR2 YYNGEE. There are 16 residues in the CDR3. The J segment lost 5 bases and the V segment lost 4 bases, leaving 8 bases of the junction unmatched. CDR3 loop: CASSPRLAGDLDTQYF. CDR3 DNA sequence: TGTGCCAGCAGCCCCAGACTAGCGGGGGATTTAGATACGCAGTATTTT.

This clonotype was recorded many times. The V gene is TRBV29-1, the J gene TRBJ1-4, with TRBD1 identical over 7 bases. This CDR3 region has 13 residues. The V gene end was trimmed by 4 bases and the J gene end by 8 bases; junction bases not matched to a gene: 7. Germline V lookup: CDR1 SQVTM, CDR2 ANQGSEA. The CDR3 here is CSVGQGRGEKLFF. CDR3 bases: TGCAGCGTTGGACAGGGCCGAGGGGAAAAACTGTTTTTT. Using reference TRBV29-1 and TRBJ1-4 for the parts outside the CDR3, the full variable domain is SAVISQKPSRDICQRGTSLTIQCQVDSQVTMMFWYRQQPGQSLTLIATANQGSEATYESGFVIDKFPISRPNLTFSTLTVSNMSPEDSSIYLCSVGQGRGEKLFFGSGTQLSVL.

The rearrangement links TRBV27 to TRBJ1-5, with 8 bases fitting TRBD1. Trimming cost V 6 bases and J 4 bases; bases outside gene matches: 5. Germline V lookup: CDR1 MNHEY, CDR2 SMNVEV (reference sequence). This CDR3 contains 14 residues. This CDR3 is CASRRDRTNQPQHF. The CDR3, as DNA: TGTGCCAGCAGACGGGACAGGACGAATCAGCCCCAGCATTTT.

V gene TRBV6-1 combines with J gene TRBJ2-3, with 14 nucleotides matching TRBD2. CDR3 length equals 17 residues. Losses at the gene ends were 6 bases for V and 0 bases for J; bases not matched to a gene: 5. In germline, CDR1 is MNHNS, CDR2 SASEGT. In nucleotides, the CDR3 is TGTGCCAGCAGACCCCGGACTAGCGGGAGGAGCACAGATACGCAGTATTTT. This sequence encodes CASRPRTSGRSTDTQYF.

This clonotype was found many times. The rearrangement links TRBV4-3 to TRBJ1-3, with D hard to call. CDR1 is LGHNA and CDR2 is YSLEER in the germline V gene. The CDR3 totals 19 residues. The V end was cut by 0 bases, the J end by 0 bases, with 18 bases between. CDR3: CASSQDLVRGSDSGNTIYF. CDR3 coding DNA: TGCGCCAGCAGCCAAGATTTAGTCCGGGGAAGCGACTCTGGAAACACCATATATTTT.

J is TRBJ1-1 and V is TRBV7-2; D is unclear. The CDR3 has 14 amino acids. V shed 1 base and J shed 1 base, with 7 bases lying between them. The germline V gene has CDR1 SGHTA and CDR2 FQGNSA. CDR3 sequence reads: CASSLEPGNTEAFF. DNA for the CDR3: TGTGCCAGCAGCTTAGAGCCGGGGAACACTGAAGCTTTCTTT.

This clonotype has just a few counts. The chain couples TRBV11-2 to TRBJ2-3, with D perhaps assigned TRBD1 or TRBD2 (6 bases each). Germline CDR1 SGHAT, CDR2 FQNNGV. Deletions cut 2 bases from V and 0 bases from J, with 12 bases between. The CDR3 has 16 residues. The CDR3 DNA reads TGTGCCAGCAGCTTAATCCGGGGGCGGAGCACAGATACGCAGTATTTT. Translated, it gives CASSLIRGRSTDTQYF. Variable domain in full (rest from reference TRBV11-2 and TRBJ2-3): EAGVAQSPRYKIIEKRQSVAFWCNPISGHATLYWYQQILGQGPKLLIQFQNNGVVDDSQLPKDRFSAERLKGVDSTLKIQPAKLEDSAVYLCASSLIRGRSTDTQYFGPGTRLTVL.

This clonotype has at least ten counts. The V call is TRBV12-3 or TRBV12-4, the J call TRBJ2-4; 14 bases match TRBD2. Germline trimming cut 6 bases from V and 9 bases from J; bases unmatched to any gene: 10. The CDR3 spans 16 residues. The CDR3 DNA follows: TGTGCCAGCAGCGATAGACTAGCGGGGGGGTTTGGCATTCAGTACTTC. Residues: CASSDRLAGGFGIQYF.

This rearrangement joins TRBV4-3 to TRBJ1-6, with D unresolved. V was shortened by 0 bases and J by 3 bases, with 9 bases between the two germline ends. In germline, CDR1 is LGHNA, CDR2 YSLEER. The CDR3 extends over 16 amino acids. The CDR3, as DNA: TGCGCCAGCAGCCAAGATTTCGGGTACTATAATTCACCCCTCCACTTT. It specifies CASSQDFGYYNSPLHF.

The rearrangement links TRBV7-7 to TRBJ1-4, with 9 positions matching TRBD1. This CDR3 contains 15 residues. After removal of 5 bases from V and 10 bases from J, the junction contained 11 bases not matched to a gene. Germline V gene lookup returns CDR1 SSHAT and CDR2 FNYEAQ (reference sequence). The CDR3 DNA reads TGTGCCAGCAGCCCGACGGGGGGACAGGGTGGAAAACTGTTTTTT. The encoded protein is CASSPTGGQGGKLFF. The variable domain in full, with the rest retrieved from reference TRBV7-7 and TRBJ1-4, is GAGVSQSPRYKVTKRGQDVTLRCDPISSHATLYWYQQALGQGPEFLTYFNYEAQPDKSGLPSDRFSAERPEGSISTLTIQRTEQRDSAMYRCASSPTGGQGGKLFFGSGTQLSVL.

The rearrangement joins TRBV29-1 to TRBJ1-5; D is uncertain. The CDR3 runs 13 residues. The V and J ends lost 0 bases and 2 bases respectively, with 5 bases between them. Germline CDR1 and CDR2: SQVTM and ANQGSEA. CDR3 region: CSVEDGGNQPQHF. As DNA, the CDR3 is TGCAGCGTTGAAGACGGGGGCAATCAGCCCCAGCATTTT.

This clonotype was seen repeatedly, ten times or more. The chain combines TRBV20-1 with TRBJ2-7; 7 bases align to TRBD2. Germline-derived CDR1 and CDR2 are DFQATT and SNEGSKA (reference sequence). CDR3 size: 15 residues. V was clipped by 6 bases and J by 1 base; unmatched bases: 12. The chain's CDR3 is CSASDGGGVSYEQYF. The CDR3 DNA is TGCAGTGCCTCAGACGGCGGGGGAGTGTCCTACGAGCAGTACTTC.

V is TRBV6-2 or TRBV6-3 and J is TRBJ2-7; 14 positions match TRBD2. The CDR3 contains 19 residues. Looked up from germline, CDR1 is MNHEY and CDR2 is SVGEGT. V lost 2 bases to trimming and J lost 0 bases; unmatched junction nucleotides: 9. The CDR3 protein is CASSYPMGLAGAYSYEQYF. The CDR3 DNA is TGTGCCAGCAGTTACCCTATGGGACTAGCGGGGGCCTACTCCTACGAGCAGTACTTC.

This clonotype was recorded a few times. The chain carries TRBV20-1 and TRBJ2-2, with 9 bases lining up with TRBD1. This CDR3 is built from 14 residues. Per germline, CDR1 DFQATT and CDR2 SNEGSKA (reference sequence). J lost 2 bases, V lost 4 bases, and 2 bases had no gene match. The CDR3 protein is CSANRGLNTGELFF. CDR3 bases: TGCAGTGCTAACAGGGGGCTTAACACCGGGGAGCTGTTTTTT.

The sample holds many counts of this clonotype. The V and J genes are TRBV29-1 and TRBJ1-1, with no clear D. V lost 6 bases to trimming and J lost 1 base, with 12 bases between them. Per the germline V gene, CDR1 is SQVTM and CDR2 is ANQGSEA. There are 13 residues in the CDR3. CDR3 loop: CSVERTQNTEAFF. DNA of the CDR3: TGCAGCGTGGAACGGACCCAGAACACTGAAGCTTTCTTT.

The V call is TRBV12-3 or TRBV12-4, the J call TRBJ2-3, with D tentatively TRBD1 or TRBD2 (5 bases each). Trimming removed 3 bases from V and 4 bases from J, with 14 bases in between. The CDR3 spans 15 residues. The CDR3 nucleotides read TGTGCCAGCAGTTTGATGGGGGTCGGGGCAGATACGCAGTATTTT. Translation gives CASSLMGVGADTQYF.

The table lists this clonotype with a few counts. The rearrangement links TRBV12-3 or TRBV12-4 to TRBJ2-1, with 7 nucleotides matching TRBD1. This CDR3 is 14 amino acids long. V lost 7 bases and J lost 5; bases outside the gene matches: 8. The CDR3 here is CASTLGDRHNEQFF. CDR3 nucleotides: TGTGCCAGCACTCTAGGGGACAGACACAATGAGCAGTTCTTC.

There are a few counts of this clonotype. This chain links TRBV20-1 with TRBJ1-1; 7 bases line up with TRBD1. After removal of 6 bases from V and 8 bases from J, the junction contained 12 bases not matched to a gene. This CDR3 has 13 residues. Germline loops: CDR1 DFQATT, CDR2 SNEGSKA (reference sequence). The CDR3 spells CSAPSLPGQEAFF. CDR3 nucleotides: TGCAGTGCCCCCAGCCTACCGGGACAGGAAGCTTTCTTT.

This clonotype was counted a few times. V gene TRBV15 combines with J gene TRBJ2-7; 8 positions agree with TRBD2. CDR1 is LNHNV and CDR2 is YYDKDF in the germline V gene (reference sequence). The CDR3 is 15 residues long. V lost 3 bases and J lost 4; bases outside the gene matches: 8. The CDR3 here is CATSRPTSAAYEQYF. The CDR3 nucleotides are TGTGCCACCAGCAGGCCGACTAGCGCTGCGTACGAGCAGTACTTC.

This clonotype was found a few times. The chain uses TRBV27 and TRBJ1-1; D possibly corresponds to TRBD1 (6 bases). V was shortened by 6 bases and J by 6 bases, with 14 bases between the two germline ends. Looked up from germline, CDR1 is MNHEY and CDR2 is SMNVEV (reference sequence). This CDR3 spans 13 amino acids. CDR3 amino acids: CASRPTGHAEAFF. In DNA, the CDR3 is TGTGCCAGCAGGCCGACAGGTCATGCTGAAGCTTTCTTT.